Listed below are T cell receptor beta chains from one sample, sequenced in a study of blood T cell repertoires in COVID-19. The assay was immunoSEQ multiplex PCR, and TCRdb's table has in-frame clones only and misses some. The sample has about 150,000 clones; 80% to 90% are singletons. Sequenced sample: peripheral blood. The origin of the receptors is a woman between 70 and 85 years old with acute or convalescent COVID-19. Each CDR3 is given with its conserved first and last residue. Fields, in order: V gene, J gene, D gene, clone size, CDR3 protein, CDR3 DNA. D genes are given only for firm matches. The listing skips clone size in some rows; elsewhere it reads once, few, many or a size class.

v_call: TRBV10-3; j_call: TRBJ1-1; d_call: .; clone_size: .; cdr3_aa: CAISAPGAITEAFF; cdr3_nt: TGTGCCATCAGTGCCCCAGGGGCGATCACTGAAGCTTTCTTT
v_call: TRBV29-1; j_call: TRBJ1-4; d_call: .; clone_size: .; cdr3_aa: CSVIRGGNEKLFF; cdr3_nt: TGCAGCGTTATAAGGGGGGGGAATGAAAAACTGTTTTTT
v_call: TRBV6-5; j_call: TRBJ1-5; d_call: TRBD1; clone_size: .; cdr3_aa: CASRTDRGPQHF; cdr3_nt: TGTGCCAGCAGGACCGACAGGGGGCCTCAGCATTTT
v_call: TRBV25-1; j_call: TRBJ2-6; d_call: TRBD1; clone_size: .; cdr3_aa: CASSDLGGSGANVLTF; cdr3_nt: TGTGCCAGCAGTGATTTAGGGGGCTCAGGGGCCAACGTCCTGACTTTC
v_call: TRBV29-1; j_call: TRBJ1-2; d_call: TRBD1; clone_size: .; cdr3_aa: CSGVGTEYGYTF; cdr3_nt: TGCAGCGGGGTCGGGACAGAGTATGGCTACACCTTC
v_call: TRBV12-3/TRBV12-4; j_call: TRBJ2-1; d_call: .; clone_size: .; cdr3_aa: CASSQRTPSQFF; cdr3_nt: TGTGCCAGCAGTCAAAGGACACCCAGCCAGTTCTTC
v_call: TRBV30; j_call: TRBJ1-5; d_call: .; clone_size: .; cdr3_aa: CAWGKGEIHRAQPQHF; cdr3_nt: TGTGCCTGGGGAAAGGGAGAGATCCATAGGGCTCAGCCCCAGCATTTT
v_call: TRBV6-5; j_call: TRBJ1-5; d_call: .; clone_size: .; cdr3_aa: CASGRRGDSNQPQHF; cdr3_nt: TGTGCCAGCGGAAGGCGGGGGGATAGCAATCAGCCCCAGCATTTT
v_call: TRBV5-1; j_call: TRBJ1-4; d_call: TRBD1; clone_size: .; cdr3_aa: CASSLGQGAEKLFF; cdr3_nt: TGCGCCAGCAGCCTGGGACAGGGGGCGGAAAAACTGTTTTTT
v_call: TRBV12-5; j_call: TRBJ2-2; d_call: TRBD1; clone_size: few; cdr3_aa: CASGLGTGGGWNTGELFF; cdr3_nt: TGTGCTAGTGGTTTGGGGACAGGGGGCGGTTGGAACACCGGGGAGCTGTTTTTT
v_call: TRBV28; j_call: TRBJ1-2; d_call: .; clone_size: .; cdr3_aa: CASSLGGRANYGYTF; cdr3_nt: TGTGCCAGCAGTTTAGGCGGGAGAGCTAACTATGGCTACACCTTC
v_call: TRBV11-1; j_call: TRBJ2-7; d_call: .; clone_size: .; cdr3_aa: CASSLGRTYEQYF; cdr3_nt: TGTGCCAGCAGCTTAGGCAGGACCTACGAGCAGTACTTC
v_call: TRBV20-1; j_call: TRBJ1-3; d_call: TRBD1; clone_size: .; cdr3_aa: CSASKGGTGAPSGNTIYF; cdr3_nt: TGCAGTGCTAGTAAGGGGGGGACAGGGGCACCCTCTGGAAACACCATATATTTT
v_call: TRBV4-3; j_call: TRBJ2-2; d_call: TRBD2; clone_size: once; cdr3_aa: CASSPIPLAGGFAANTGELFF; cdr3_nt: TGCGCCAGCAGCCCCATCCCTCTAGCGGGGGGCTTTGCTGCGAACACCGGGGAGCTGTTTTTT
v_call: TRBV11-2; j_call: TRBJ2-5; d_call: TRBD2; clone_size: once; cdr3_aa: CASSRGLAGGYRETQYF; cdr3_nt: TGTGCCAGCAGCCGGGGACTAGCGGGGGGGTATCGAGAGACCCAGTACTTC
v_call: TRBV5-8; j_call: TRBJ1-1; d_call: TRBD1; clone_size: .; cdr3_aa: CASSPQDRDVEAFF; cdr3_nt: TGTGCCAGCAGCCCTCAGGACAGGGACGTTGAAGCTTTCTTT
v_call: TRBV2; j_call: TRBJ2-1; d_call: TRBD1; clone_size: .; cdr3_aa: CASSEDRGGYNEQFF; cdr3_nt: TGTGCCAGCAGTGAGGACAGGGGGGGCTACAATGAGCAGTTCTTC
v_call: TRBV19; j_call: TRBJ1-4; d_call: .; clone_size: .; cdr3_aa: CASSPRTALGEKLFF; cdr3_nt: TGTGCCAGTAGTCCCCGGACTGCTCTTGGTGAAAAACTGTTTTTT
v_call: TRBV25-1; j_call: TRBJ1-2; d_call: TRBD1; clone_size: .; cdr3_aa: CASSPTGGRGGYTF; cdr3_nt: TGTGCCAGCAGCCCGACAGGGGGCCGCGGTGGCTACACCTTC
v_call: TRBV7-9; j_call: TRBJ1-5; d_call: TRBD1; clone_size: .; cdr3_aa: CASSPGGHNQPQHF; cdr3_nt: TGTGCCAGCAGCCCAGGGGGTCACAATCAGCCCCAGCATTTT
v_call: TRBV14; j_call: TRBJ2-2; d_call: .; clone_size: once; cdr3_aa: CASSQDRVGELFF; cdr3_nt: TGTGCCAGCAGCCAAGATCGAGTCGGGGAGCTGTTTTTT
v_call: TRBV7-2; j_call: TRBJ2-3; d_call: .; clone_size: .; cdr3_aa: CASSPRLTDTQYF; cdr3_nt: TGTGCCAGCAGCCCGAGACTCACAGATACGCAGTATTTT
v_call: TRBV7-2; j_call: TRBJ1-6; d_call: .; clone_size: .; cdr3_aa: CASSSYAGAQNSPLHF; cdr3_nt: TGTGCCAGCAGCTCTTACGCAGGGGCCCAAAATTCACCCCTCCACTTT
v_call: TRBV27; j_call: TRBJ1-2; d_call: .; clone_size: .; cdr3_aa: CASSLGLLGSPGYTF; cdr3_nt: TGTGCCAGCAGTTTAGGACTCCTCGGGAGCCCAGGCTACACCTTC